This T cell receptor beta chain is from a study of neurological immune-mediated disorders. TCRdb reprocessed the 5' RACE reads via MiXCR and lists one record per CDR3 protein. Of some 70,000 distinct CDR3 sequences in the sample, 3.4% were seen once. The unsorted libraries were generated from a total of 2 million PBMCs, which had been stored in RNAlater at -80 C. With V trimmed by 4 bases and J by 1 base, 3 bases remained unmatched. This CDR3 spans 18 amino acids. The V gene's germline CDR1 is SSHAT and CDR2 FNYEAQ (reference sequence). Study-wide results and limits: Association of the multiple sclerosis repertoire cluster with clinical or MRI features was not observed for any feature. HTLV-1-associated myelopathy had the most TCR clonal expansion, while multiple sclerosis had the least, a level that fell below healthy controls.

This clonotype occurred many times. Its antigen is unidentified. The source is a man in his forties or fifties with multiple sclerosis. Material for sequencing was PBMCs. V gene TRBV7-7 combines with J gene TRBJ2-2, with 16 bases that match TRBD2. Here the CDR3 reads CASSSGLAGGLNTGELFF. Written as DNA, the CDR3 is TGTGCCAGCAGCTCGGGACTAGCGGGGGGGCTGAACACCGGGGAGCTGTTTTTT.